This T cell receptor (beta chain) was found in a study of blood T cell repertoires in COVID-19. Across the study: Material from acute and convalescent COVID-19 was sourced from the United States, Italy and Spain. Sources were T cells, B-cell-depleted T cells, or PBMCs; the material itself was cDNA or gDNA.

As handled by the study authors: Amplification from reference gene primers served as the basis for estimated nucleated cell counts. Repertoires were generated with immunoSEQ multiplex PCR, while TCRdb's copy carries only in-frame clones and drops some. Clonal size and the V and J genes are those of that table, whereas D and trimming came from the DNA. The sample gives about 220,000 clones, less than 85% of which show up once; 3% to 4.5% is in the top ten. The sample was peripheral blood. The TCR was taken from an elderly woman with acute or convalescent COVID-19.

The CDR3 DNA is TGTGCCAGCAGGTCGCGGACACCCCCGAGGACCCAGTACTTC. Amino acids: CASRSRTPPRTQYF. The chain employs TRBV28 and TRBJ2-5; D is possibly TRBD1 (5 bases). This CDR3 has 14 amino acids. Per germline, CDR1 MDHEN and CDR2 SYDVKM. V dropped 6 bases and J dropped 7 bases, with 18 bases sitting between them.